What follows describes a single T cell receptor beta chain. Its antigen is not known. The germline gives CDR1 MDHEN, CDR2 SYDVKM. V was clipped by 3 bases and J by 8 bases; unmatched bases: 7. The CDR3 consists of 14 residues. These data are taken from a study of blood T cells in healthy people across ages. Using a J-beta primer mix together with a sample-barcoded 5' primer, a second PCR was run for about 6 to 12 cycles. Each CDR3 protein is one row after TCRdb ran MiXCR on the 5' RACE reads. The sample yields about 1.7 million distinct CDR3 sequences, approximately 28% seen once. General study results and limits: Versus aged donors, long-lived donors had higher diversity and more naive CD4+ cells.

Sequenced: blood. The chain combines TRBV28 with TRBJ2-1, with 7 bases aligning to TRBD2. The receptor's source is a woman aged 25 to 39 in good health. The chain's CDR3 is CASSFGGGRDEQFF. CDR3 DNA sequence: TGTGCCAGCAGTTTTGGGGGAGGGCGGGATGAGCAGTTCTTC.